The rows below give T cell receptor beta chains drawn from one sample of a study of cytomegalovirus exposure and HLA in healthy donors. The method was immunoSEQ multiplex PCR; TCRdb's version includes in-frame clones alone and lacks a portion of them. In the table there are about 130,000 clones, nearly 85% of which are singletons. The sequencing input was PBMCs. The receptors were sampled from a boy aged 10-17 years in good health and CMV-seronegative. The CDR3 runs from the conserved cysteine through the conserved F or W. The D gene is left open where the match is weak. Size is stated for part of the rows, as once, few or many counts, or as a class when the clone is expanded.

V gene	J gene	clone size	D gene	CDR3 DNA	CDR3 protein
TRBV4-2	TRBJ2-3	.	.	TGTGCCAGCAGCCCTACAGGGAGGGCTAGCACAGATACGCAGTATTTT	CASSPTGRASTDTQYF
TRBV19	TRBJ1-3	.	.	TGTGCCAGTAGTATACCCGGACAGAGCTCTGGAAACACCATATATTTT	CASSIPGQSSGNTIYF
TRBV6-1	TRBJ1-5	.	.	TGTGCCAGCAGTGCTCGGGATGGGAGGAATCAGCCCCAGCATTTT	CASSARDGRNQPQHF
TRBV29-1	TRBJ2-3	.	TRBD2	TGCAGCGTCCTAAGGGCGGGAGGCCTCACAGATACGCAGTATTTT	CSVLRAGGLTDTQYF
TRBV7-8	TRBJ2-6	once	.	TGTGCCAGCAGCTCTTTTGGGGGCGCGGCGGGGGCCAACGTCCTGACTTTC	CASSSFGGAAGANVLTF
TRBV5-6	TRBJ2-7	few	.	TGTGCCAGCAACAAACTAGGTACCTACGAGCAGTACTTC	CASNKLGTYEQYF
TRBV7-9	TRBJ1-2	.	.	TGTGCCAGCAGCTTAGAGCAGGGCCGGTATGGCTACCCCTTC	CASSLEQGRYGYPF
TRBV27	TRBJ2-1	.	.	TGTGCCAGCGATCCATCCGGGAGCTCCTACAATGAGCAGTTCTTC	CASDPSGSSYNEQFF
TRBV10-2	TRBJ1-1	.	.	TGCGCCAGCAGTGATGGGCCAGGGCAAAGGAACACTGAAGCTTTCTTT	CASSDGPGQRNTEAFF
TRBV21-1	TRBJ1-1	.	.	TGTGCCAGCAGCTTTCGAGCCAGGGGGAACGACACTGAAGCTTTCTTT	CASSFRARGNDTEAFF
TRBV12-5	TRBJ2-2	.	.	TGTGCTAGTGCCATGTTAACTACGAACACCGGGGAGCTGTTTTTT	CASAMLTTNTGELFF
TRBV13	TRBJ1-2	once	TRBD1	TGTGCCAGCAGCTTAGGCCAGGGGACAGGGGGTGGCTACACCTTC	CASSLGQGTGGGYTF
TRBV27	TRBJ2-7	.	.	TGTGCCAGCAGTCCCCCGAGGGAGCAGTACTTC	CASSPPREQYF
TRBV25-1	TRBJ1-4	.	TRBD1	TGTGCCAGCAGTGATGGCGGGACAGGGGATGAAAAACTGTTTTTT	CASSDGGTGDEKLFF
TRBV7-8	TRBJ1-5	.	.	TGTGCCAGCAGCTTAGACAGGGTTGGCAATCAGCCCCAGCATTTT	CASSLDRVGNQPQHF
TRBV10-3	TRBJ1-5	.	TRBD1	TGTGCCATCAGCAGACAGGGCGATAGCAATCAGCCCCAGCATTTT	CAISRQGDSNQPQHF
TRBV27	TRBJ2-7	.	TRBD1	TGTGCCAGCAGTCCCTCCCTACAGGGGATCAGCTACGAGCAGTACTTC	CASSPSLQGISYEQYF
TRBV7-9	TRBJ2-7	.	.	TGTGCCAGCAGCGCAGTGACTATTCAAAACTACGAGCAGTACTTC	CASSAVTIQNYEQYF
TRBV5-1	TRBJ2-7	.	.	TGCGCCAGCAGCTTCGGGACACATATTACCTACGAGCAGTACTTC	CASSFGTHITYEQYF
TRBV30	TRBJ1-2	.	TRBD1	TGTGCCTGGAGTCCCGCACAGGGGGGAGGCTACACCTTC	CAWSPAQGGGYTF
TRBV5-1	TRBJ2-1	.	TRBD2	TGCGCCAGCAGCTTTGGCACCGGGACTAGAGGCAATGAGCAGTTCTTC	CASSFGTGTRGNEQFF
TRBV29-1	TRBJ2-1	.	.	TGCAGCGTGGGACCGGGACTGGAACCGACGGATGAGCAGTTCTTC	CSVGPGLEPTDEQFF
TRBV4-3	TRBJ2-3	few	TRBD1	TGCGCCAGCAGCGACAGGGGCACAGATACGCAGTATTTT	CASSDRGTDTQYF
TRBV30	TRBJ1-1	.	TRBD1	TGTGCCTGGACAGGGGGAAAGGAAGCTTTCTTT	CAWTGGKEAFF
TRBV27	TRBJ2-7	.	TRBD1	TGTGCCAGCAGGTGGACAGGGGCTTCCTACGAGCAGTACTTC	CASRWTGASYEQYF